Below are 15 T cell receptor beta chains sequenced from a single sample in a study of OX40 agonist ivuxolimab in advanced cancers. Profiled with immunoSEQ multiplex PCR; TCRdb holds only in-frame clones, not every one. The sample holds almost 70,000 clones, roughly nine tenths seen once. This sample comprised CD4+ or CD8+ T cells sorted from blood, obtained in a trial of the OX40 agonist ivuxolimab. These receptors were obtained from an adult with an advanced solid tumor such as melanoma, head and neck, liver or kidney cancer.

The DNA for the CDR3 is TGTGCCAGCAGACAAAGGGGGACCGGGGAGCTGTTTTTT. This encodes CASRQRGTGELFF. The V gene is TRBV19, the J gene TRBJ2-2; a possible D gene is TRBD1 (6 bases). V was pared by 9 bases and J by 5 bases, with 13 bases between. Germline loops: CDR1 LNHDA, CDR2 SQIVND (reference sequence). This CDR3 spans 13 amino acids.

The chain combines TRBV19 with TRBJ1-5; 7 nucleotides agree with TRBD1. The CDR3 consists of 13 residues. V lost 5 bases to trimming and J lost 6 bases; unmatched junction nucleotides: 4. Germline-derived CDR1 and CDR2 are LNHDA and SQIVND (reference sequence). This chain's CDR3 is CASSDRVSQPQHF. CDR3 nucleotides: TGTGCCAGTAGTGACAGGGTAAGTCAGCCCCAGCATTTT. The full variable domain, with the rest looked up from reference TRBV19 and TRBJ1-5, is DGGITQSPKYLFRKEGQNVTLSCEQNLNHDAMYWYRQDPGQGLRLIYYSQIVNDFQKGDIAEGYSVSREKKESFPLTVTSAQKNPTAFYLCASSDRVSQPQHFGDGTRLSIL.

This rearrangement joins TRBV5-6 to TRBJ2-5, with D hard to call. V was pared by 0 bases and J by 2 bases, with 5 bases between. CDR3 length equals 13 residues. Per germline, CDR1 SGHDT and CDR2 YYEEEE. DNA for the CDR3: TGTGCCAGCAGCTTGGTCCAGCAAGAGACCCAGTACTTC. It is translated as CASSLVQQETQYF. The full variable domain, completed using reference TRBV5-6 and TRBJ2-5, is DAGVTQSPTHLIKTRGQQVTLRCSPKSGHDTVSWYQQALGQGPQFIFQYYEEEERQRGNFPDRFSGHQFPNYSSELNVNALLLGDSALYLCASSLVQQETQYFGPGTRLLVL.

The gene calls are TRBV5-1 and TRBJ2-3; the match to TRBD2 covers 7 bases. V shed 5 bases, J shed 2 bases, and the junction held 5 bases outside the gene matches. CDR1 and CDR2 from the germline V gene are SGHRS and YFSETQ. This CDR3 has 14 amino acids. The CDR3 region is CASSPSGLTDTQYF. The CDR3 nucleotides are TGCGCCAGCAGTCCTAGCGGTCTCACAGATACGCAGTATTTT.

This chain uses TRBV15 with TRBJ1-4, with 7 bases that match TRBD1. Germline CDR1 reads LNHNV; CDR2 reads YYDKDF (reference sequence). CDR3 size: 14 residues. The V segment lost 5 bases and the J segment 8 bases; nucleotides outside the gene matches: 8. The CDR3 spells CATSLDRGGEKLFF. CDR3 sequence (DNA): TGTGCCACCAGCCTGGACAGAGGGGGCGAAAAACTGTTTTTT.

The rearrangement joins TRBV19 to TRBJ1-5; the match to TRBD1 covers 8 bases. Germline lookup yields CDR1 LNHDA and CDR2 SQIVND (reference sequence). With 4 bases clipped from V and 5 bases from J, the junction kept 4 bases outside the gene matches. The CDR3 consists of 14 residues. CDR3 protein: CASSSTGGHQPQHF. CDR3 nucleotide sequence: TGTGCCAGTAGTAGTACAGGGGGACATCAGCCCCAGCATTTT.

V usage is TRBV5-6 and J usage is TRBJ1-5; the D is unclear. V lost 5 bases to trimming and J lost 2 bases, with 14 bases between them. CDR3 size: 15 residues. Germline V gene data show CDR1 as SGHDT and CDR2 as YYEEEE. The CDR3 DNA is TGTGCCAGCAGTTCCACTCGGAGGGGCAATCAGCCCCAGCATTTT. This codes for CASSSTRRGNQPQHF.

This clone was recorded a few times. The V gene is TRBV11-2, the J gene TRBJ1-4, with TRBD1 matching 8 bases. V lost 5 bases to trimming and J lost 6 bases; unmatched junction nucleotides: 8. Germline V lookup: CDR1 SGHAT, CDR2 FQNNGV. The CDR3 is 15 residues long. CDR3 nucleotides: TGTGCCAGCAGCCAGCGCGGACAGGGCTATGAAAAACTGTTTTTT. Amino acids: CASSQRGQGYEKLFF.

The genes are TRBV5-4 and TRBJ1-2; no clear D. This CDR3 has 14 amino acids. CDR1 and CDR2 from the germline V gene are SGHNT and YYREEE (reference sequence). V lost 0 bases to trimming and J lost 8 bases, with 14 bases between them. DNA of the CDR3: TGTGCCAGCAGCTTGGCCTGGGAGATGGGCGGCTACACCTTC. Residues: CASSLAWEMGGYTF.

CDR3 in amino acids: CASNQGVWNQPQHF. The CDR3 region has the DNA TGTGCCAGCAACCAGGGTGTGTGGAATCAGCCCCAGCATTTT. The chain is built from TRBV6-1 and TRBJ1-5; TRBD1 might be the D (5 bases). The CDR3 has 14 amino acids. From germline, CDR1 is MNHNS and CDR2 SASEGT. The V end was cut by 7 bases, the J end by 4 bases, with 14 bases between.

The rearrangement joins TRBV29-1 to TRBJ1-4, with 7 nucleotides matching TRBD1. The germline V gene has CDR1 SQVTM and CDR2 ANQGSEA. The CDR3 is 13 residues long. CDR3 in amino acids: CSVTGNFNEKLFF. DNA of the CDR3: TGCAGTGTGACAGGGAACTTTAATGAAAAACTGTTTTTT.

This chain joins TRBV14 and TRBJ2-5, with D uncertain. Trimming removed 1 base from V and 3 bases from J, with 12 bases in between. The CDR3 has 15 amino acids. CDR1 and CDR2 from the germline V gene are SGHDN and FVKESK. The CDR3 coding sequence is TGTGCCAGCAGCCAAGGGTTCCAGAAGGAAGAGACCCAGTACTTC. Translated: CASSQGFQKEETQYF.

CDR3 in amino acids: CASAGGRAYEQFF. Here the CDR3 DNA reads TGTGCCAGCGCGGGCGGGAGGGCCTATGAGCAGTTCTTC. The genes are TRBV6-6 and TRBJ2-1, with 9 positions matching TRBD2. Germline V gene lookup returns CDR1 MNHNY and CDR2 SVGAGI (reference sequence). V was pared by 8 bases and J by 8 bases, with 7 bases of the junction left unmatched. The CDR3 sequence is 13 residues long.

This chain connects TRBV28 to TRBJ2-3, with D perhaps matching TRBD1 (6 bases). This CDR3 region has 15 residues. V gave up 3 bases and J gave up 1 base, with 11 bases separating them. Germline V gene lookup returns CDR1 MDHEN and CDR2 SYDVKM. The CDR3 region is CASSFRAGGTDTQYF. CDR3 coding DNA: TGTGCCAGCAGTTTTAGGGCAGGGGGCACAGATACGCAGTATTTT.

CDR3 loop: CALSRDNNEKLFF. DNA for the CDR3: TGTGCCTTGAGCAGGGATAATAATGAAAAACTGTTTTTT. The gene calls are TRBV30 and TRBJ1-4, with D maybe TRBD1 (5 bases). From germline, CDR1 is GTSNPN and CDR2 SVGIG (reference sequence). The V and J ends lost 7 bases and 4 bases respectively, with 13 bases between them. CDR3 length equals 13 residues.